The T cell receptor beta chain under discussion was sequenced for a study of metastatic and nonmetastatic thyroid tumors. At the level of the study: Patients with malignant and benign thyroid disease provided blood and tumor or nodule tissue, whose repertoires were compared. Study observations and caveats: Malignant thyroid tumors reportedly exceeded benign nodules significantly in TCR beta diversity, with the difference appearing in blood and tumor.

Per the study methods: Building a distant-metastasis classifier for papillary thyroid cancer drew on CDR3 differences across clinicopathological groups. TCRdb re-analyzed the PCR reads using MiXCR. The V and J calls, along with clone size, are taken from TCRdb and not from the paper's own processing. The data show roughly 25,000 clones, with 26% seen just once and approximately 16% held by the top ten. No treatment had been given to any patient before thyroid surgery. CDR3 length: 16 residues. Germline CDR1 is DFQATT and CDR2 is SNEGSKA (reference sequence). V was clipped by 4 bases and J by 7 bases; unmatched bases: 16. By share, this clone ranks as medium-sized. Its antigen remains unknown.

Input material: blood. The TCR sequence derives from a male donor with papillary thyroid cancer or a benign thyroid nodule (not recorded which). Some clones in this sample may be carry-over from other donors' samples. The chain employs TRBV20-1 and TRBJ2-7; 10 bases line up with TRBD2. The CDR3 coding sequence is TGCAGTGCTACTACCCCAGCGGGAGGGTCCCGGGGGGAGCAGTACTTC. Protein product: CSATTPAGGSRGEQYF.